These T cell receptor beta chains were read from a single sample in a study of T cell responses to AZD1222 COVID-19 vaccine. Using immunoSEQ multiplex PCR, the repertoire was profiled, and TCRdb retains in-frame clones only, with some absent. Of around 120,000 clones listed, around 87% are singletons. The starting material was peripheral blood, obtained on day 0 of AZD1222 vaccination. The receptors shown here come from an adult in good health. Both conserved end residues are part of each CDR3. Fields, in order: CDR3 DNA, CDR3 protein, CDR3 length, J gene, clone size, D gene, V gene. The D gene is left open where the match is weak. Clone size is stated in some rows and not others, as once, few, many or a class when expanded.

CDR3 DNA: TGTGCCAGCAGCTCCGACAGGATTAATCAGCCCCAGCATTTT
CDR3 protein: CASSSDRINQPQHF
CDR3 length: 14
J gene: TRBJ1-5
clone size: NA
D gene: NA
V gene: TRBV5-6

CDR3 DNA: TGTGCCAGCAGTTACAATTCAGTGAGGACCGGGGAGCTGTTTTTT
CDR3 protein: CASSYNSVRTGELFF
CDR3 length: 15
J gene: TRBJ2-2
clone size: NA
D gene: NA
V gene: TRBV6-5

CDR3 DNA: TGTGCCAGCAGCAACTTGGACAGGGGTTACGAGCAGTACTTC
CDR3 protein: CASSNLDRGYEQYF
CDR3 length: 14
J gene: TRBJ2-7
clone size: NA
D gene: TRBD1
V gene: TRBV5-6

CDR3 DNA: TGTGCCAGCAGCCAATTCAGTCGCACTGAAGCTTTCTTT
CDR3 protein: CASSQFSRTEAFF
CDR3 length: 13
J gene: TRBJ1-1
clone size: NA
D gene: NA
V gene: TRBV3-1/TRBV3-2

CDR3 DNA: TGCGCCAGCAGCTTGGGGGGGGATCAGCCCCAGCATTTT
CDR3 protein: CASSLGGDQPQHF
CDR3 length: 13
J gene: TRBJ1-5
clone size: NA
D gene: NA
V gene: TRBV5-1

CDR3 DNA: TGTGCCAGCAGCTCCGGGCCCTATCCGTATTTT
CDR3 protein: CASSSGPYPYF
CDR3 length: 11
J gene: TRBJ2-3
clone size: once
D gene: NA
V gene: TRBV11-3

CDR3 DNA: TGCGCCAGCTCGGGGAGCGCGGTCAGTGAGCAGTTCTTC
CDR3 protein: CASSGSAVSEQFF
CDR3 length: 13
J gene: TRBJ2-1
clone size: NA
D gene: NA
V gene: TRBV10-1

CDR3 DNA: TGTGCCAGCACGCAGGGTAGTGCACCCCTCCACTTT
CDR3 protein: CASTQGSAPLHF
CDR3 length: 12
J gene: TRBJ1-6
clone size: NA
D gene: NA
V gene: TRBV6-5

CDR3 DNA: TGTGCCAGCAGCCAACAGGGGGCTTTGGGCTACAATGAGCAGTTCTTC
CDR3 protein: CASSQQGALGYNEQFF
CDR3 length: 16
J gene: TRBJ2-1
clone size: NA
D gene: TRBD1
V gene: TRBV3-1/TRBV3-2

CDR3 DNA: TGTGCCAGCAGCTCGAAGCACCGGGGGAATTACAATGAGCAGTTCTTC
CDR3 protein: CASSSKHRGNYNEQFF
CDR3 length: 16
J gene: TRBJ2-1
clone size: NA
D gene: NA
V gene: TRBV13

CDR3 DNA: TGTGCCAGCAGCGGACAGCACAATCAGCCCCAGCATTTT
CDR3 protein: CASSGQHNQPQHF
CDR3 length: 13
J gene: TRBJ1-5
clone size: once
D gene: NA
V gene: TRBV6-5

CDR3 DNA: TGTGCCAGCAGCCCCGGAGGGCTCTATGGCTACACCTTC
CDR3 protein: CASSPGGLYGYTF
CDR3 length: 13
J gene: TRBJ1-2
clone size: few
D gene: NA
V gene: TRBV27

CDR3 DNA: TGTGCCAGCAGCGCCCTAGGGCTAGCGGTGTACGAGCAGTACTTC
CDR3 protein: CASSALGLAVYEQYF
CDR3 length: 15
J gene: TRBJ2-7
clone size: once
D gene: NA
V gene: TRBV21-1

CDR3 DNA: TGTGCCAGCAGTGAAGGGAGGGTTTACTCTGGAAACACCATATATTTT
CDR3 protein: CASSEGRVYSGNTIYF
CDR3 length: 16
J gene: TRBJ1-3
clone size: NA
D gene: NA
V gene: TRBV2

CDR3 DNA: TGTGCCAGCAGTGAATTAGCGGGCGGGAGCTCCTATAATTCACCCCTCCACTTT
CDR3 protein: CASSELAGGSSYNSPLHF
CDR3 length: 18
J gene: TRBJ1-6
clone size: NA
D gene: NA
V gene: TRBV6-1

CDR3 DNA: TGTGCCAGCAGTTACTCGTACCCCTATAATTCACCCCTCCACTTT
CDR3 protein: CASSYSYPYNSPLHF
CDR3 length: 15
J gene: TRBJ1-6
clone size: NA
D gene: NA
V gene: TRBV6-5

CDR3 DNA: TGTGCCAGTAGTAAGGGAGGGAGCGGTCAAGAGACCCAGTACTTC
CDR3 protein: CASSKGGSGQETQYF
CDR3 length: 15
J gene: TRBJ2-5
clone size: few
D gene: TRBD2
V gene: TRBV19

CDR3 DNA: TGTGCTAGTGGTTTTCGGACGTCAGCAACTAATGAAAAACTGTTTTTT
CDR3 protein: CASGFRTSATNEKLFF
CDR3 length: 16
J gene: TRBJ1-4
clone size: NA
D gene: NA
V gene: TRBV12-5

CDR3 DNA: TGTGCCAGCAGTTCAGGGCCTAACTATGGCTACACCTTC
CDR3 protein: CASSSGPNYGYTF
CDR3 length: 13
J gene: TRBJ1-2
clone size: NA
D gene: NA
V gene: TRBV3-1/TRBV3-2

CDR3 DNA: TGTGCCAGCTCAACAGACAGGAATGAGCAGTTCTTC
CDR3 protein: CASSTDRNEQFF
CDR3 length: 12
J gene: TRBJ2-1
clone size: NA
D gene: NA
V gene: TRBV18

CDR3 DNA: TGTGCCAGTAGTATAGGCAGGAGCTCTGGAAACACCATATATTTT
CDR3 protein: CASSIGRSSGNTIYF
CDR3 length: 15
J gene: TRBJ1-3
clone size: NA
D gene: NA
V gene: TRBV19

CDR3 DNA: TGTGCCAGCTCGACCGCAGGGGGCTTCAACTATGGCTACACCTTC
CDR3 protein: CASSTAGGFNYGYTF
CDR3 length: 15
J gene: TRBJ1-2
clone size: NA
D gene: TRBD1
V gene: TRBV18

CDR3 DNA: TGTGCCAGCAGTGCAGCTAACTATGGCTACACCTTC
CDR3 protein: CASSAANYGYTF
CDR3 length: 12
J gene: TRBJ1-2
clone size: NA
D gene: NA
V gene: TRBV2

CDR3 DNA: TGTGCCAGCAGCCCGGGACAGGGGACGGGGGGTGAAAAACTGTTTTTT
CDR3 protein: CASSPGQGTGGEKLFF
CDR3 length: 16
J gene: TRBJ1-4
clone size: NA
D gene: TRBD1
V gene: TRBV6-6

CDR3 DNA: TGTGCCACCAGCCTGGGGGGCTACCGGGGGGAGGCTTTCTTT
CDR3 protein: CATSLGGYRGEAFF
CDR3 length: 14
J gene: TRBJ1-1
clone size: NA
D gene: NA
V gene: TRBV15

CDR3 DNA: TGTGCCAGCAGCGGGCGTAATAGCGCGGATGAGCAGTTCTTC
CDR3 protein: CASSGRNSADEQFF
CDR3 length: 14
J gene: TRBJ2-1
clone size: NA
D gene: NA
V gene: TRBV7-9

CDR3 DNA: TGTGCCAGCAGCTTAACCCAGCGGGGAGTCACAGATACGCAGTATTTT
CDR3 protein: CASSLTQRGVTDTQYF
CDR3 length: 16
J gene: TRBJ2-3
clone size: NA
D gene: TRBD2
V gene: TRBV7-8

CDR3 DNA: TGTGCCAGCAGTCCGTTCGGGGAAAACTATGGCTACACCTTC
CDR3 protein: CASSPFGENYGYTF
CDR3 length: 14
J gene: TRBJ1-2
clone size: NA
D gene: NA
V gene: TRBV3-1/TRBV3-2

CDR3 DNA: TGTGCCAGCAGGAAATTATCTGAAAAACTGTTTTTT
CDR3 protein: CASRKLSEKLFF
CDR3 length: 12
J gene: TRBJ1-4
clone size: NA
D gene: NA
V gene: TRBV2

CDR3 DNA: TGCGCCAGCAGCCAAGATTTTTGGGGCTCCCAGGTGGGATCACCCCTCCACTTT
CDR3 protein: CASSQDFWGSQVGSPLHF
CDR3 length: 18
J gene: TRBJ1-6
clone size: NA
D gene: NA
V gene: TRBV4-3

CDR3 DNA: TGTGCCAGCAGCCACGGGCAGAACACTGAAGCTTTCTTT
CDR3 protein: CASSHGQNTEAFF
CDR3 length: 13
J gene: TRBJ1-1
clone size: NA
D gene: NA
V gene: TRBV6-5

CDR3 DNA: TGTGCCAGCAGCTCCTCCCTGGTAGGGAAGACTGGAAACACCATATATTTT
CDR3 protein: CASSSSLVGKTGNTIYF
CDR3 length: 17
J gene: TRBJ1-3
clone size: NA
D gene: NA
V gene: TRBV7-8

CDR3 DNA: TGTGCCAGTAGTATAACCCAGTATAGCAATCAGCCCCAGCATTTT
CDR3 protein: CASSITQYSNQPQHF
CDR3 length: 15
J gene: TRBJ1-5
clone size: NA
D gene: NA
V gene: TRBV19

CDR3 DNA: TGCGCCAGCAGCCAGGCCGGACAGAACAATCAGCCCCAGCATTTT
CDR3 protein: CASSQAGQNNQPQHF
CDR3 length: 15
J gene: TRBJ1-5
clone size: NA
D gene: NA
V gene: TRBV4-1

CDR3 DNA: TGCACCAGTTCGGGGTTCTCCTACAATGAGCAGTTCTTC
CDR3 protein: CTSSGFSYNEQFF
CDR3 length: 13
J gene: TRBJ2-1
clone size: once
D gene: NA
V gene: TRBV29-1